One sample yielded the 20 T cell receptor beta chains listed below, sequenced in a study of long-term antiretroviral therapy in people with HIV. Researchers report immunoSEQ v3.0 was run at survey level. Sequencing was performed with immunoSEQ multiplex PCR; in TCRdb, only in-frame clones are kept and a portion is missing. The profile covers around 15,000 clones, with around 83% appearing a single time and approximately 5.2% taken by the ten largest. The sequencing here drew on unsorted PBMCs, taken 0.5 years after starting antiretroviral therapy. The receptors come from a woman in her 40s with HIV.

This CDR3 reads CASGGWGGYEQYF. In DNA, the CDR3 is TGTGCCAGCGGGGGGTGGGGCGGCTACGAGCAGTACTTC. This chain connects TRBV2 to TRBJ2-7; D is possibly TRBD2 (6 bases). Germline V lookup: CDR1 SNHLY, CDR2 FYNNEI. This CDR3 comprises 13 residues. Trimming took off 8 bases at V and 3 bases at J, with 14 bases between the two ends.

This sequence joins TRBV6-1 and TRBJ2-5; D gene uncertain. The V gene lost 3 bases and the J gene lost 5 bases, with 10 bases spanning the gap. The CDR3 extends over 13 amino acids. CDR1 MNHNS and CDR2 SASEGT come from the germline V gene. This CDR3 is CASSDSGIETQYF. Written as DNA, the CDR3 is TGTGCCAGCAGTGATAGTGGAATTGAGACCCAGTACTTC.

The V and J genes are TRBV15 and TRBJ2-3; TRBD1 agrees at 9 bases. Germline CDR1 and CDR2: LNHNV and YYDKDF (reference sequence). Trimming cost V 1 base and J 0 bases; bases outside gene matches: 5. CDR3 length: 17 residues. The CDR3 DNA sequence: TGTGCCACCAGCAGAGCCGGGACAGGGACTAGCACAGATACGCAGTATTTT. It specifies CATSRAGTGTSTDTQYF.

V usage is TRBV4-1 and J usage is TRBJ2-7, with D unresolved. The CDR3 is 13 amino acids. V lost 5 bases and J 4 bases, leaving 12 bases between the germline ends. CDR1 MGHRA and CDR2 YSYEKL come from the germline V gene. CDR3 in amino acids: CASSSLGPYEQYF. The DNA of the CDR3 is TGCGCCAGCAGCTCCCTGGGTCCATACGAGCAGTACTTC.

The chain employs TRBV29-1 and TRBJ2-4, with 15 bases lining up with TRBD2. Losses at the gene ends were 6 bases for V and 1 base for J; bases not matched to a gene: 19. This CDR3 contains 21 residues. Germline CDR1 reads SQVTM; CDR2 reads ANQGSEA. The CDR3 nucleotides are TGCAGCGTGAAAAGCCAAGGGACTAGCGGGAGGAGGGGGTCTGCCAAAAACATTCAGTACTTC. Its translation: CSVKSQGTSGRRGSAKNIQYF.

The rearrangement joins TRBV10-3 to TRBJ1-1, with D possibly being TRBD1 (6 bases). The length of the CDR3 is 11 residues. Germline CDR1 and CDR2: ENHRY and SYGVKD. Trimming removed 4 bases from V and 10 bases from J, with 10 bases in between. The CDR3 DNA is TGTGCCATCAGTGTTCAGGGGTTAGCTTTCTTT. It encodes CAISVQGLAFF.

This sequence joins TRBV6-1 and TRBJ2-3; possible D gene TRBD2, 6 bases. This CDR3 contains 13 residues. The germline CDR1 and CDR2 sequences are MNHNS and SASEGT. Trimming pared 7 bases from V and 0 bases from J, leaving 8 bases between. In DNA form, the CDR3 reads TGTGCCAGCAATCTAGCGAGCACAGATACGCAGTATTTT. Translated: CASNLASTDTQYF.

The chain carries TRBV10-3 and TRBJ1-1, with TRBD1 matching over 9 bases. The germline V gene encodes CDR1 ENHRY and CDR2 SYGVKD. The CDR3 is made up of 15 amino acids. V lost 4 bases to trimming and J lost 3 bases; unmatched junction nucleotides: 6. CDR3 sequence reads: CAISAGTGYDTEAFF. In DNA, the CDR3 is TGTGCCATCAGTGCGGGGACAGGGTACGACACTGAAGCTTTCTTT.

This clone occurred once. V is TRBV19 and J is TRBJ1-2; perhaps TRBD1 as D (5 bases). Germline V lookup: CDR1 LNHDA, CDR2 SQIVND (reference sequence). V was cut by 3 bases and J by 8 bases, with 13 bases left in between. The CDR3 is 13 residues long. The CDR3 reads CASSIGAGRGYTF. As DNA, the CDR3 is TGTGCCAGTAGTATCGGGGCAGGGAGGGGCTACACCTTC. Full variable domain (outside the CDR3, taken from reference TRBV19 and TRBJ1-2): DGGITQSPKYLFRKEGQNVTLSCEQNLNHDAMYWYRQDPGQGLRLIYYSQIVNDFQKGDIAEGYSVSREKKESFPLTVTSAQKNPTAFYLCASSIGAGRGYTFGSGTRLTVV.

This sequence joins TRBV14 and TRBJ2-1, with D perhaps matching TRBD2 (5 bases). V was cut by 4 bases and J by 5 bases, with 9 bases left in between. Germline assignment: CDR1 SGHDN and CDR2 FVKESK. The CDR3 runs to 13 residues. The CDR3 DNA sequence: TGTGCCAGCAGCCTTGGACTGAACAATGAGCAGTTCTTC. It yields the protein CASSLGLNNEQFF.

V and J are TRBV29-1 and TRBJ1-1; D possibly corresponds to TRBD1 (6 bases). Germline CDR1 and CDR2: SQVTM and ANQGSEA. The CDR3 runs to 13 residues. Trimming pared 6 bases from V and 1 base from J, leaving 12 bases between. The CDR3 sequence is CSVGDRTNTEAFF. The CDR3 coding sequence is TGCAGCGTAGGTGACAGGACGAACACTGAAGCTTTCTTT.

The chain employs TRBV6-5 and TRBJ1-2; the match to TRBD1 covers 8 bases. The CDR3 spans 15 residues. Germline CDR1 MNHEY, CDR2 SVGAGI. V dropped 3 bases and J dropped 2; count of bases not matched to a gene: 5. The CDR3 sequence is CASSYQQGGNYGYTF. CDR3 sequence (DNA): TGTGCCAGCAGTTATCAACAGGGGGGGAACTATGGCTACACCTTC.

This chain joins TRBV18 and TRBJ2-7, with D perhaps TRBD2 (5 bases). The CDR3 runs to 13 residues. Germline V gene data show CDR1 as KGHSH and CDR2 as LQKENI. V was trimmed by 4 bases and J by 5 bases, leaving 12 bases between them. DNA for the CDR3: TGTGCCAGCTCACAGACTATCGGAAACGAGCAGTACTTC. It yields the protein CASSQTIGNEQYF.

This chain connects TRBV2 to TRBJ2-5; possible D gene TRBD2, 6 bases. The CDR3 is 12 residues long. The germline CDR1 and CDR2 sequences are SNHLY and FYNNEI. The V gene lost 6 bases and the J gene lost 1 base, with 6 bases spanning the gap. The CDR3 here is CASSGSQETQYF. DNA for the CDR3: TGTGCCAGCAGCGGGAGCCAAGAGACCCAGTACTTC.

This rearrangement joins TRBV7-2 to TRBJ1-5; the D is unclear. The V end was cut by 6 bases, the J end by 4 bases, with 10 bases between. Germline CDR1 is SGHTA and CDR2 is FQGNSA. The length of the CDR3 is 13 residues. CDR3 sequence: CASSIYENQPQHF. CDR3 DNA sequence: TGTGCCAGCAGTATATACGAGAATCAGCCCCAGCATTTT.

In its sample, this clone was seen a few times. V is TRBV2 and J is TRBJ2-7; tentatively, D is TRBD2 (6 bases). Germline assignment: CDR1 SNHLY and CDR2 FYNNEI. The CDR3 sequence is 14 residues long. Trimming removed 6 bases from V and 1 base from J, with 13 bases in between. CDR3 in amino acids: CASSASGRSYEQYF. The CDR3 coding sequence is TGTGCCAGCAGCGCCTCGGGGAGGTCCTACGAGCAGTACTTC.

This chain uses TRBV6-5 with TRBJ2-1, with 9 bases identical to TRBD1. The J segment lost 5 bases and the V segment lost 7 bases, leaving 6 bases of the junction unmatched. This CDR3 has 14 residues. The germline gives CDR1 MNHEY, CDR2 SVGAGI. The CDR3: CASKAGQGNNEQFF. Written as DNA, the CDR3 is TGTGCCAGCAAGGCGGGACAGGGTAACAATGAGCAGTTCTTC.

The rearrangement uses TRBV5-1 and TRBJ2-7; TRBD1 matches at 8 bases. The CDR3 extends over 15 amino acids. After removal of 0 bases from V and 5 bases from J, the junction contained 7 bases not matched to a gene. CDR1 and CDR2 (germline): SGHRS, YFSETQ. The DNA for the CDR3 is TGCGCCAGCAGCTTGGAAATTGCAGGGGGCCACGAGCAGTACTTC. This codes for CASSLEIAGGHEQYF.

V and J are TRBV6-6 and TRBJ2-3, with no clear D. CDR3 length: 14 residues. Germline V lookup: CDR1 MNHNY, CDR2 SVGAGI (reference sequence). Trimming shortened V by 0 bases and J by 2 bases, and 6 bases separated the two germline ends. The CDR3: CASSYSLVTDTQYF. In DNA, the CDR3 is TGTGCCAGCAGTTACTCACTTGTCACAGATACGCAGTATTTT.

This rearrangement joins TRBV27 to TRBJ2-5; unclear D gene. V lost 0 bases and J lost 7, with 9 bases in between. The CDR3 covers 13 residues. Germline-derived CDR1 and CDR2 are MNHEY and SMNVEV (reference sequence). CDR3 region: CASSLSLVGTQYF. CDR3 nucleotide sequence: TGTGCCAGCAGTTTATCCCTCGTAGGGACCCAGTACTTC.